This T cell receptor (beta chain) was sequenced during a study of cytomegalovirus exposure and HLA in healthy donors. Study details: In an early release, HLA-typed donors contributed 77 million or so unique TCR sequences.

PCR primers comprised 60 Vbeta and 13 Jbeta primers. Clones were read by immunoSEQ multiplex PCR, and TCRdb kept only the in-frame ones, dropping some. This sample carries approximately 160,000 clones, under 70% of them seen once, and the ten largest clones take about 3%. Whole-study results and caveats: Within a later analysis, the majority of CMV-associated TCR beta chains appeared HLA-restricted. Later analysis indicated greater clonal expansion among HLA-associated TCR beta chains than among equally common other chains. Earlier findings revealed that most TCR beta V segments proved productive either about 87% or about 30% of the time.

The CDR3 covers 17 residues. Unmatched junction bases numbered 13, after V lost 0 bases and J lost 6 bases. The germline gives CDR1 SGHRS, CDR2 YFSETQ. In regard to this clone: Its antigen is not known.

V is TRBV5-1 and J is TRBJ2-7; 9 nucleotides match TRBD1. The receptor comes from a middle-aged woman in good health and CMV-seropositive. The sequenced sample was PBMCs. Written as DNA, the CDR3 is TGCGCCAGCAGCTTGGACGGGCTCGGGACAGGGATATTCGAGCAGTACTTC. This codes for CASSLDGLGTGIFEQYF.